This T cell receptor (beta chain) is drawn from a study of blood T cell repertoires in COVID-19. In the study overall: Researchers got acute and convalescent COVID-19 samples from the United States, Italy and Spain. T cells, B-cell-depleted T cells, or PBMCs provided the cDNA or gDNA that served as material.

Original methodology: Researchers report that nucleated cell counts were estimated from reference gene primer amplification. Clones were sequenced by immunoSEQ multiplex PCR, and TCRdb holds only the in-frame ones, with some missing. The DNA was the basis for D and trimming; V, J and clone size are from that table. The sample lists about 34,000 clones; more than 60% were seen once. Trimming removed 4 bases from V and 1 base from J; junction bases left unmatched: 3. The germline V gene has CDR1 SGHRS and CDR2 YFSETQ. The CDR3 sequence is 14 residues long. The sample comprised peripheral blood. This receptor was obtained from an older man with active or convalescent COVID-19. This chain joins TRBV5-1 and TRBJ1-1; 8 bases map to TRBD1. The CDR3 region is CASSRGQENTEAFF. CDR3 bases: TGCGCCAGCAGCCGGGGACAGGAGAACACTGAAGCTTTCTTT.